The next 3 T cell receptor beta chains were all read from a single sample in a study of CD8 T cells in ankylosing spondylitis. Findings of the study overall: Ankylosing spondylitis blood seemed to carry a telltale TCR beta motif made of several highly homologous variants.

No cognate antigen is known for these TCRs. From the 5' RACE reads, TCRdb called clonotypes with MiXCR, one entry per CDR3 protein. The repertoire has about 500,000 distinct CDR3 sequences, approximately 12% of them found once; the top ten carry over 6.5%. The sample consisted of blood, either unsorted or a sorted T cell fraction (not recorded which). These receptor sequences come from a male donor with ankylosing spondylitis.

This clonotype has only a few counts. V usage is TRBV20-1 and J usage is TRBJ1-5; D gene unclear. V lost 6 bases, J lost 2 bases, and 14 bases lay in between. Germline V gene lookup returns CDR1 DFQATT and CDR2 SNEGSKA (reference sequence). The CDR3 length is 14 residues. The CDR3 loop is CSAHSGTGNQPQHF. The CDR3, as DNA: TGCAGTGCCCATTCCGGTACTGGCAATCAGCCCCAGCATTTT.

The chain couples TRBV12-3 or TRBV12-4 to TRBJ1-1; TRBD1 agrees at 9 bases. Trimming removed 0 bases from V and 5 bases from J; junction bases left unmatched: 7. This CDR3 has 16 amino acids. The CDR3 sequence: CASSLALGTGKTEAFF. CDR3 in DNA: TGTGCCAGCAGTTTAGCGCTAGGGACAGGGAAAACTGAAGCTTTCTTT.

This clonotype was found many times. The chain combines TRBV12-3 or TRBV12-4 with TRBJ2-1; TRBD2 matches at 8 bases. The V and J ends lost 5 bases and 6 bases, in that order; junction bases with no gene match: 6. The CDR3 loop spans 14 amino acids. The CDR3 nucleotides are TGTGCCAGCAGTACTCCCGGGACTAGCAATGAGCAGTTCTTC. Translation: CASSTPGTSNEQFF.